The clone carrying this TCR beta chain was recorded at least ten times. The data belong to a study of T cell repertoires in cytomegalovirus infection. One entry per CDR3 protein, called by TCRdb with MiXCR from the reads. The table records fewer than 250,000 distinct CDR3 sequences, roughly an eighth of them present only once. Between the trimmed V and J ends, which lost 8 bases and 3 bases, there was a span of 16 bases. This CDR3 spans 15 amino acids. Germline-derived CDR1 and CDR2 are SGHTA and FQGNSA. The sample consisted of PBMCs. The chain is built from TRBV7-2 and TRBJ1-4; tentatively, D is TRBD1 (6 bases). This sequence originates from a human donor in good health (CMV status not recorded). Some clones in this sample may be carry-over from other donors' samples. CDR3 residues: CASSQRGDPNEKLFF. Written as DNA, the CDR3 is TGTGCCAGCTCCCAGAGGGGGGACCCTAATGAAAAACTGTTTTTT. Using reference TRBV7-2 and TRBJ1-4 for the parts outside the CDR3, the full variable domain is GAGVSQSPSNKVTEKGKDVELRCDPISGHTALYWYRQSLGQGLEFLIYFQGNSAPDKSGLPSDRFSAERTGGSVSTLTIQRTQQEDSAVYLCASSQRGDPNEKLFFGSGTQLSVL.